This T cell receptor (beta chain) is from a study of OX40 agonist ivuxolimab in advanced cancers. Patients were ineligible given autoimmune disease history or systemic immunosuppression. Blood specimens came from baseline, cycle 4 day 1, and cycle 7 day 1. This clone was detected only once. Its antigen is not known. The CDR3 is 15 amino acids. Trimming took off 0 bases at V and 5 bases at J, with 11 bases between the two ends. CDR1 is MNHNS, CDR2 SASEGT, per germline. Profiled with immunoSEQ multiplex PCR; TCRdb holds only in-frame clones, not every one. The sample carries about 68,000 clones, 65% to 90% recorded once. Study-wide points: Normalized T-cell clonal expansion was also low in a subset of nonresponders. CD4+ and CD8+ blood T cells expanded clonally by week 6 at 0.1 to 3.0 mg/kg.

The chain joins TRBV6-1 to TRBJ2-1, with D maybe TRBD1 (5 bases). This TCR came from an adult with an advanced solid tumor such as melanoma, head and neck, liver or kidney cancer. The sample was CD4+ or CD8+ T cells sorted from blood, taken in a trial of the OX40 agonist ivuxolimab. Written as DNA, the CDR3 is TGTGCCAGCAGTGAAGCGATCAGGGCCGACAATGAGCAGTTCTTC. Protein sequence: CASSEAIRADNEQFF.